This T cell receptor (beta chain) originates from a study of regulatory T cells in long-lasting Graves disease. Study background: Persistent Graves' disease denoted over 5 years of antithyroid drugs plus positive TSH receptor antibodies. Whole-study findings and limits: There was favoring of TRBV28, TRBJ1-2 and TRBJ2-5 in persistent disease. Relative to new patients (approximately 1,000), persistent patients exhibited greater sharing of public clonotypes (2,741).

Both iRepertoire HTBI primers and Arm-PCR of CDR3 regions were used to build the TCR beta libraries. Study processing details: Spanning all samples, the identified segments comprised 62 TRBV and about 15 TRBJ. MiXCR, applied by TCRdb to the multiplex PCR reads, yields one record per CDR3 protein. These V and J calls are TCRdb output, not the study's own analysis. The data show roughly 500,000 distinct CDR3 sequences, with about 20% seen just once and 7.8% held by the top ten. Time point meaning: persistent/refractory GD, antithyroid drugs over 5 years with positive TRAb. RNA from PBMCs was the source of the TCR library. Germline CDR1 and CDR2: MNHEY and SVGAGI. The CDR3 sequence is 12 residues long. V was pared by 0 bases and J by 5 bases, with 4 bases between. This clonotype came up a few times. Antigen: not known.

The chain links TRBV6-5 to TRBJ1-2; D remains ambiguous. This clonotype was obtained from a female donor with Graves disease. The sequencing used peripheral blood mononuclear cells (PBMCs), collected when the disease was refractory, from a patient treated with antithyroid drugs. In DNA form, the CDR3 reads TGTGCCAGCAGTTACTCCACTTATGGCTACACCTTC. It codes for CASSYSTYGYTF.